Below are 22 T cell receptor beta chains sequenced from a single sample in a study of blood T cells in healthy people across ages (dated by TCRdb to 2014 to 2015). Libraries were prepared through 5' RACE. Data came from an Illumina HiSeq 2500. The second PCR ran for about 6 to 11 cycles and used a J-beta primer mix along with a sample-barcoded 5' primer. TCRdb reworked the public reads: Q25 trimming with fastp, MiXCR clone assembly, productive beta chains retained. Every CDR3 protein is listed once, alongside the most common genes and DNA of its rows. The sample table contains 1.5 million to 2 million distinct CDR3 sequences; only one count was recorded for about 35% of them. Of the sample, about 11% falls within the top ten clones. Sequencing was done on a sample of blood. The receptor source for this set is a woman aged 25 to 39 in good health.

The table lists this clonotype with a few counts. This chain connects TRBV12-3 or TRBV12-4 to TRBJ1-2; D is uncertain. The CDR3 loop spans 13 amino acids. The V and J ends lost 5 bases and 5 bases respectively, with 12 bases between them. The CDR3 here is CASSTGSDYGYTF. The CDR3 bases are TGTGCCAGCAGTACCGGGTCCGATTATGGCTACACCTTC.

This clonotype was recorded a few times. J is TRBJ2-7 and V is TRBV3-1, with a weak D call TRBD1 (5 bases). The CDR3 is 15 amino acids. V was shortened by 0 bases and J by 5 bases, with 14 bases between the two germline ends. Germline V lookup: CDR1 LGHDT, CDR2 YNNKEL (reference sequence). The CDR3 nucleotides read TGTGCCAGCAGCCAAGATCTGAGCAGGGTTCACGAGCAGTACTTC. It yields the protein CASSQDLSRVHEQYF.

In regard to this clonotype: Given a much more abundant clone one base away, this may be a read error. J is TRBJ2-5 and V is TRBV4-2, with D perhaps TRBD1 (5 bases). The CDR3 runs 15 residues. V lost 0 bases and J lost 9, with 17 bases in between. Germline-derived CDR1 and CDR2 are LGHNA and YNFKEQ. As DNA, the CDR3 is TGTGCCAGCAGCCAAGATGGGCAGTCGGAAGGGGCCCAGTACTTC. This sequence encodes CASSQDGQSEGAQYF.

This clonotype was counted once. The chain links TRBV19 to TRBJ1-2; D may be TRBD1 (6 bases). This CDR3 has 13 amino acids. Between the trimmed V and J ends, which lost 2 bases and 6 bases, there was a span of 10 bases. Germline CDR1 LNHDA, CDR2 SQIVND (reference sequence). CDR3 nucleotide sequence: TGTGCCAGTAGTATACTCGGGACAAATGGCTACACCTTC. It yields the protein CASSILGTNGYTF.

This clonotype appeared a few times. CDR3: CASSQDRGDNAPQHF. Written as DNA, the CDR3 is TGCGCCAGCAGCCAAGATCGGGGGGATAATGCGCCCCAGCATTTT. This chain connects TRBV4-1 to TRBJ1-5; a weak D match, TRBD1 (5 bases). The V and J ends lost 0 bases and 9 bases respectively, with 15 bases between them. Germline V CDR1 and CDR2: MGHRA, YSYEKL. There are 15 residues in the CDR3.

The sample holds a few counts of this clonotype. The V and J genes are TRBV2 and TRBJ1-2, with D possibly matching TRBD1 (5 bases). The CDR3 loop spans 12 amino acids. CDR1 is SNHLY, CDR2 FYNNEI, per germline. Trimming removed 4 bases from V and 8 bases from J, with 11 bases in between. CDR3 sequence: CASSGTNGGYTF. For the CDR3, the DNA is TGTGCCAGCAGTGGGACAAATGGAGGCTACACCTTC.

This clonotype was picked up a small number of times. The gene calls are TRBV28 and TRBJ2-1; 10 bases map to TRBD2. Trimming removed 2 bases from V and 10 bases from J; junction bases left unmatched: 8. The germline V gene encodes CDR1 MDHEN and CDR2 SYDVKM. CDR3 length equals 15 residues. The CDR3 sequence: CASSLDPKAGGEQFF. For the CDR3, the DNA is TGTGCCAGCAGTTTAGATCCCAAAGCGGGAGGGGAGCAGTTCTTC.

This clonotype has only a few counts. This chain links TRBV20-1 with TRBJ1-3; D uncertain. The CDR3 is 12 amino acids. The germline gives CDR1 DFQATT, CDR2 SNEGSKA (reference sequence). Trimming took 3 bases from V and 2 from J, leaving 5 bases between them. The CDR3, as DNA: TGCAGTGCTAGCGGGACTGGAAACACCATATATTTT. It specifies CSASGTGNTIYF.

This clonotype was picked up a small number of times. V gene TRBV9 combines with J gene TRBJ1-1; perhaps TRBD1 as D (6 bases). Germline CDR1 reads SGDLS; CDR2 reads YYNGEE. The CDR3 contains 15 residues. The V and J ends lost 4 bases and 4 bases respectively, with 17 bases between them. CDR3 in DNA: TGTGCCAGCAGCCCCACAGGGTCCGCGGGCACTGAAGCTTTCTTT. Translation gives CASSPTGSAGTEAFF.

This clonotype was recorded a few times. CDR3 amino acids: CASSPRRGYTF. The CDR3 DNA reads TGTGCCAGCAGCCCCCGCCGGGGCTACACCTTC. The chain employs TRBV7-9 and TRBJ1-2, with D hard to call. V lost 5 bases and J lost 8, with 9 bases in between. There are 11 residues in the CDR3. Germline V gene lookup returns CDR1 SEHNR and CDR2 FQNEAQ (reference sequence). Full variable domain (remainder filled in from reference TRBV7-9 and TRBJ1-2): DTGVSQNPRHKITKRGQNVTFRCDPISEHNRLYWYRQTLGQGPEFLTYFQNEAQLEKSRLLSDRFSAERPKGSFSTLEIQRTEQGDSAMYLCASSPRRGYTFGSGTRLTVV.

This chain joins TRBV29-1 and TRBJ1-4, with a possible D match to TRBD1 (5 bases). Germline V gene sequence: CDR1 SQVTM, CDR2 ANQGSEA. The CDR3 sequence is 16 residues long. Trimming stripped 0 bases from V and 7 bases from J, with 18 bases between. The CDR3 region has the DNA TGCAGCGTTGAAGACCCCCTTGACGGGGGGGTTGAAAAACTGTTTTTT. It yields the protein CSVEDPLDGGVEKLFF.

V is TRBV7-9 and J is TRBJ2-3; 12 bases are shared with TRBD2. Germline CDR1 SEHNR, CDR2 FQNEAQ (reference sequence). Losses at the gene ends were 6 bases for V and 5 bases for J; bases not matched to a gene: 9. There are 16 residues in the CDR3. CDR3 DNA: TGTGCCAGCAGGCAAACTAGCGGGGGGAACAAAGATACGCAGTATTTT. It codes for CASRQTSGGNKDTQYF. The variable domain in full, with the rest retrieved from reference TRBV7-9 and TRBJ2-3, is DTGVSQNPRHKITKRGQNVTFRCDPISEHNRLYWYRQTLGQGPEFLTYFQNEAQLEKSRLLSDRFSAERPKGSFSTLEIQRTEQGDSAMYLCASRQTSGGNKDTQYFGPGTRLTVL.

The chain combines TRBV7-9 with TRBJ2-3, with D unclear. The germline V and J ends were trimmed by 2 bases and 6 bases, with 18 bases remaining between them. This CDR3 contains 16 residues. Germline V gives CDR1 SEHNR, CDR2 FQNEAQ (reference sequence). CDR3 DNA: TGTGCCAGCAGCTTATCGTACAGTCCGGGCGGCGATACGCAGTATTTT. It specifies CASSLSYSPGGDTQYF.

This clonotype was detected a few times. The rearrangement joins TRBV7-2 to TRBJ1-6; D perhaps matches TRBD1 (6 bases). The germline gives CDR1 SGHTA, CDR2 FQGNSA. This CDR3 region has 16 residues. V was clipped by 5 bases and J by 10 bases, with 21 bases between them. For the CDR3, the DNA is TGTGCCAGCAGCGGCTGGGCAGGGGCATCAGGCTCACCCCTCCACTTT. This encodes CASSGWAGASGSPLHF.

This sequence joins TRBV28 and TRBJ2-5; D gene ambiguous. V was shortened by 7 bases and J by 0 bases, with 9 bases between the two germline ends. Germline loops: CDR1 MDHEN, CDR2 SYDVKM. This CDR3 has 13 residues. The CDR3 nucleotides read TGTGCCAGCAAAAAGGCCAACCAAGAGACCCAGTACTTC. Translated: CASKKANQETQYF. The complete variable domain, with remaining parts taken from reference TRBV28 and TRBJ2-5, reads DVKVTQSSRYLVKRTGEKVFLECVQDMDHENMFWYRQDPGLGLRLIYFSYDVKMKEKGDIPEGYSVSREKKERFSLILESASTNQTSMYLCASKKANQETQYFGPGTRLLVL.

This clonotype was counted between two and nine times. CDR3 residues: CASSIDDQDNEQFF. The CDR3 bases are TGTGCCAGTAGTATAGACGACCAGGACAATGAGCAGTTCTTC. The gene calls are TRBV19 and TRBJ2-1; no clear D. CDR1 is LNHDA and CDR2 is SQIVND in the germline V gene (reference sequence). V lost 0 bases and J 5 bases, leaving 8 bases between the germline ends. The CDR3 length is 14 residues.

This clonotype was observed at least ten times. CDR3 loop: CSVKNLTGPSYEQYF. The CDR3 DNA follows: TGCAGCGTGAAAAACCTGACAGGGCCCTCCTACGAGCAGTACTTC. The V call is TRBV29-1, the J call TRBJ2-7; 7 bases align to TRBD1. V lost 6 bases and J lost 0; bases outside the gene matches: 11. The CDR3 sequence is 15 residues long. CDR1 is SQVTM and CDR2 is ANQGSEA in the germline V gene.

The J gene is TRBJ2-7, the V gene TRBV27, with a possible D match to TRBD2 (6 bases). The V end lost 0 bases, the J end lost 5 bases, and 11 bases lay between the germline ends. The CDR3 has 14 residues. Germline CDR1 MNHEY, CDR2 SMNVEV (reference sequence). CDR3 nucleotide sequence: TGTGCCAGCAGTTTATCTTCCGGGAGCCACGAGCAGTACTTC. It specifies CASSLSSGSHEQYF.

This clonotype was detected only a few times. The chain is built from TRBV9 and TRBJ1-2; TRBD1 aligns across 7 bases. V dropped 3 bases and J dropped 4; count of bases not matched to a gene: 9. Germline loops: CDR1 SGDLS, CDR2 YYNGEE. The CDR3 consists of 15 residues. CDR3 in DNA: TGTGCCAGCAGCGCCACCGGGACAGACATCTATGGCTACACCTTC. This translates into CASSATGTDIYGYTF. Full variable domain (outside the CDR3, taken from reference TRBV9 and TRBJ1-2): DSGVTQTPKHLITATGQRVTLRCSPRSGDLSVYWYQQSLDQGLQFLIQYYNGEERAKGNILERFSAQQFPDLHSELNLSSLELGDSALYFCASSATGTDIYGYTFGSGTRLTVV.

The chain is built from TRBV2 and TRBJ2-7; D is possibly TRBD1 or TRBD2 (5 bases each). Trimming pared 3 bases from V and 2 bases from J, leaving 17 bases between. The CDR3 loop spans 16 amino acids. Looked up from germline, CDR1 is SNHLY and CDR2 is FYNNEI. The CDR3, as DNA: TGTGCCAGCAGTGAGGGGACGGGGTTGCAGACCTACGAGCAGTACTTC. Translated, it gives CASSEGTGLQTYEQYF.

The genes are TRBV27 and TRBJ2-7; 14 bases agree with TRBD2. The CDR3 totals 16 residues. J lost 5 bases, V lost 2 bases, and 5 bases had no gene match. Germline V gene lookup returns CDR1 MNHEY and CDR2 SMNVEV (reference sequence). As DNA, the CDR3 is TGTGCCAGCAGTTTAGGGACTAGCGGGAGAAGCCACGAGCAGTACTTC. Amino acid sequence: CASSLGTSGRSHEQYF.

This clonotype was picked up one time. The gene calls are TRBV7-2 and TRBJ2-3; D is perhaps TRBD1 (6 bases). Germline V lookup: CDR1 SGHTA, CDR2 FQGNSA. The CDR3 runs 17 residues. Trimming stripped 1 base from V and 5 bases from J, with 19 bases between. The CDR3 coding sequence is TGTGCCAGCAGCTTAGATCCGGGCAGGGGATACATAGATACGCAGTATTTT. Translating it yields CASSLDPGRGYIDTQYF.